The clone carrying this T cell receptor (beta chain) has only one observation. Methods used by the authors: For nucleated cells, counts were estimated from reference gene primer amplification. The assay was immunoSEQ multiplex PCR, and TCRdb's table has in-frame clones only and misses some. That table supplies the V and J calls and clone size; D and trimming were determined from the DNA. The repertoire consists of approximately 200,000 clones, with around four fifths occurring once and the leading ten covering about 9.3%. CDR3 size: 14 residues. Germline V gene data show CDR1 as SGHAT and CDR2 as FQNNGV. V lost 4 bases to trimming and J lost 2 bases; unmatched junction nucleotides: 3. The data were obtained in a study of blood T cell repertoires in COVID-19. Study-wide background: The United States, Italy and Spain supplied acute and convalescent COVID-19 samples. The analysed material was cDNA or gDNA that came from T cells, B-cell-depleted T cells, or PBMCs.

The rearrangement links TRBV11-2 to TRBJ1-1; 8 nucleotides agree with TRBD1. Sequencing used PBMCs or T cells enriched from blood (not recorded which). This receptor was identified in a man aged 35 to 55 who had recovered from COVID-19. The CDR3 is CASSWTGTNTEAFF. The CDR3 bases are TGTGCCAGCAGCTGGACAGGGACTAACACTGAAGCTTTCTTT. Based on the CDR3 plus reference TRBV11-2 and TRBJ1-1, the full variable domain is EAGVAQSPRYKIIEKRQSVAFWCNPISGHATLYWYQQILGQGPKLLIQFQNNGVVDDSQLPKDRFSAERLKGVDSTLKIQPAKLEDSAVYLCASSWTGTNTEAFFGQGTRLTVV.